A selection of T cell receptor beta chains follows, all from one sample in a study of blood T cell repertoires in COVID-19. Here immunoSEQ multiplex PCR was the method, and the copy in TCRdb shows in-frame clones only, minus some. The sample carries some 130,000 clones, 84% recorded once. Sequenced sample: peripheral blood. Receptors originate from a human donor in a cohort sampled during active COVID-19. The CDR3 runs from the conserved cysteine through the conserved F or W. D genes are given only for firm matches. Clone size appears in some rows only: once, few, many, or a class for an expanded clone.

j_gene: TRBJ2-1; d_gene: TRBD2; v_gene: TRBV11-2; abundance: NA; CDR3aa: CASSSIAGASSYNEQFF; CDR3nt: TGTGCCAGCAGCTCGATAGCGGGGGCGAGCTCCTACAATGAGCAGTTCTTC
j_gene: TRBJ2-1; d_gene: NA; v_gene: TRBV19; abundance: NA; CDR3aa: CASSDLQGREQFF; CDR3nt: TGTGCCAGTAGCGACTTACAGGGAAGGGAGCAGTTCTTC
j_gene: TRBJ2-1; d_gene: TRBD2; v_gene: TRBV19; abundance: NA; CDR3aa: CASRVSGGPNEQFF; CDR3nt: TGTGCCAGTAGGGTCAGCGGGGGCCCCAATGAGCAGTTCTTC
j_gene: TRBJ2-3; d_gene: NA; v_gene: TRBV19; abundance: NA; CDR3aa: CASSPIGRGTQYF; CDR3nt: TGTGCCAGTAGCCCCATCGGGCGGGGAACGCAGTATTTT
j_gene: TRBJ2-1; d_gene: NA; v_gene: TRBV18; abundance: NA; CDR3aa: CASSLVTQGNEQFF; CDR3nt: TGTGCCAGCTCTCTCGTAACACAGGGAAATGAGCAGTTCTTC
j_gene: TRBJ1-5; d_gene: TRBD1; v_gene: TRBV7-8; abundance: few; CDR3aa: CASSPTGGYQPQHF; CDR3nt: TGTGCCAGCAGCCCCACAGGGGGCTATCAGCCCCAGCATTTT
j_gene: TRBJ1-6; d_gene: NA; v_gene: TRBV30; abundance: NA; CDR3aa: CAWRDGLNSPLHF; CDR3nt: TGTGCCTGGCGGGACGGACTAAATTCACCCCTCCACTTT
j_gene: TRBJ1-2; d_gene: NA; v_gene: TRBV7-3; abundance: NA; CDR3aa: CASSAGDMVIDSYTF; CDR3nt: TGTGCCAGCAGCGCGGGCGACATGGTTATTGATAGCTACACCTTC
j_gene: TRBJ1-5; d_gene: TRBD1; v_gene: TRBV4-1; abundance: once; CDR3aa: CASSHHERDSQYQYSQHF; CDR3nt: TGCGCCAGCAGCCACCACGAACGGGACAGCCAGTATCAGTATTCCCAGCATTTT
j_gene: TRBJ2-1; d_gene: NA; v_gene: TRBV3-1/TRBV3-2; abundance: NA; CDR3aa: CASSQSRGGLYNEQFF; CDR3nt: TGTGCCAGCAGCCAGTCACGCGGGGGCCTCTACAATGAGCAGTTCTTC
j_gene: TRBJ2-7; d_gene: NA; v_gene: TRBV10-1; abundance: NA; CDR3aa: CASSPGGNYEQYF; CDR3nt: TGCGCCAGCAGTCCAGGGGGGAACTACGAGCAGTACTTC
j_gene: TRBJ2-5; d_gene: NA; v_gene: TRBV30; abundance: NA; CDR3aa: CAWSKPGQIETQYF; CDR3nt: TGTGCCTGGTCCAAACCGGGACAAATTGAGACCCAGTACTTC
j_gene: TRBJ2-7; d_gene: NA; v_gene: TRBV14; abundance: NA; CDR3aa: CASSKRTAVLYF; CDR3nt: TGTGCCAGCAGCAAGCGGACAGCCGTCCTGTACTTC
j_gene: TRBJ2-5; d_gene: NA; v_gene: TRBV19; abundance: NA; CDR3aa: CASSAGGYATQYF; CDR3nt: TGTGCCAGTAGTGCCGGAGGGTATGCGACCCAGTACTTC